A selection of T cell receptor beta chains follows, all from one sample in a study of blood T cell repertoires in COVID-19. TCRdb keeps only in-frame clones here, not all; method: immunoSEQ multiplex PCR. In the table there are 70,000 to 85,000 clones, around 80% of which are singletons. Sequenced: peripheral blood. These TCRs come from a man aged 55 to 70 with acute or convalescent COVID-19. Both conserved end residues are trimmed from each CDR3.

>TRBV7-2|TRBJ2-5
ASSFTSGVGQGTQY
>TRBV28|TRBJ2-2
ASSLAGGIPGELF
>TRBV5-6|TRBJ1-4
ASSPGQEGSNEKLF
>TRBV5-5|TRBJ2-5
ASSLAEVETQY
>TRBV7-2|TRBJ1-4
ASSNRALNEKLF
>TRBV9|TRBJ2-2
ASSVSGGATGELF
>TRBV18|TRBJ2-2
ASSPSMRQGGGELF
>TRBV7-3|TRBJ1-4
ASSLTGRKDKLF
>TRBV7-9|TRBJ2-7
ASSLTVGQLYEQY
>TRBV28|TRBJ2-2
ASSSPNKRTGELF
>TRBV6-2/TRBV6-3|TRBJ2-1
ASSGQGNEQF
>TRBV9|TRBJ1-4
ASSEQQGRGEKLF
>TRBV21-1|TRBJ1-1
ANSSRGTTEAF
>TRBV6-5|TRBJ1-2
ASSYSGTVHYGYT
>TRBV15|TRBJ2-6
ATSRKTGARANVLT
>TRBV6-2/TRBV6-3|TRBJ2-7
ASSYGRTHYEQY
>TRBV27|TRBJ1-5
ASSFEYNQPQH
>TRBV7-2|TRBJ2-5
ASSFLAGGRQETQY
>TRBV4-3|TRBJ1-1
ASSQDGGSASIF
>TRBV6-9|TRBJ2-2
ASSYSTSGGNTGELF
>TRBV28|TRBJ1-5
ASSSPWPQH
>TRBV27|TRBJ1-2
ASSSGTSNYGYT
>TRBV28|TRBJ1-2
ASSSLGTGNYGYT
>TRBV5-6|TRBJ2-1
ASSITSGEVHNEQF
>TRBV9|TRBJ2-3
ASSVELAGSTQY
>TRBV15|TRBJ2-1
ATEQGRAIYNEQF
>TRBV3-1/TRBV3-2|TRBJ2-7
ASSHSQGPSYEQY
>TRBV30|TRBJ2-2
AWKRGGGAAGELF
>TRBV18|TRBJ2-2
ASSSTGGTNTGELF
>TRBV5-6|TRBJ2-1
ASSPGTSGRAIDEQF
>TRBV28|TRBJ1-1
ASSLPPGNTEAF
>TRBV19|TRBJ2-7
ASSIDAGRSEQY
>TRBV6-6|TRBJ1-1
ASRTRGMNTEAF
>TRBV6-4|TRBJ2-2
ASRGLAGAGELF
>TRBV2|TRBJ2-5
ASSPRGAGETQY
>TRBV4-3|TRBJ2-3
ASSPRRRDLTDTQY
>TRBV7-2|TRBJ2-4
ASSSKTSGGRNIQY
>TRBV7-2|TRBJ2-7
ASSAQQGSYEQY
>TRBV11-1|TRBJ1-1
ASILGRGGTEAF
>TRBV9|TRBJ1-1
ASSVAGGSGNTEAF
>TRBV15|TRBJ1-5
ATSREPQGRSNQPQH
>TRBV9|TRBJ2-1
ASSVPSGDGGDEQF
>TRBV12-3/TRBV12-4|TRBJ2-3
ASRSGQGDTQY
>TRBV19|TRBJ2-7
ASSIVRGYEQY
>TRBV28|TRBJ1-1
ASSLVQNTEAF
>TRBV5-1|TRBJ1-1
ASSNLGGGTEAF
>TRBV4-3|TRBJ1-4
ASSQHTGKRNEKLF
>TRBV6-5|TRBJ2-2
ASSPRRGITGELF
>TRBV28|TRBJ1-2
ASRVERYGYT
>TRBV28|TRBJ1-1
ASIKIRGSSTEAF
>TRBV5-1|TRBJ2-7
ASSVTGGFEQY
>TRBV6-2/TRBV6-3|TRBJ1-2
ASSPIYGVNYGYT
>TRBV4-3|TRBJ1-4
ASSQDGAGDNEKLF
>TRBV19|TRBJ2-2
ASSRQPGSTGELF
>TRBV7-3|TRBJ2-3
ASSASGTDTDTQY
>TRBV19|TRBJ2-5
ASSIVDRGGETQY
>TRBV3-1/TRBV3-2|TRBJ2-3
ASSRRLAGGSDTQY